This is a list of T cell receptor beta chains from one sample in a study of T cell responses to AZD1222 COVID-19 vaccine. The data were produced by immunoSEQ multiplex PCR, yet TCRdb's version contains in-frame clones alone and is incomplete. Among some 120,000 clones listed, around 90% were seen once. Sequenced here: peripheral blood, sampled on day 0 of MenACWY control vaccination. These TCRs come from an adult in good health. CDR3s include the opening cysteine and the closing phenylalanine or tryptophan. A D gene is named only where the DNA matches it firmly. Size tells how often a clone was seen (once, few, many) or the class of an expanded clone, and some rows leave it out.

V	D	J	size	CDR3	DNA
TRBV5-1	-	TRBJ1-6	-	CASSLMRSLNNSPLHF	TGCGCCAGCAGCTTGATGCGGAGTTTGAATAATTCACCCCTCCACTTT
TRBV12-5	-	TRBJ2-7	-	CASGWSGKGQYF	TGTGCTAGTGGTTGGTCTGGAAAAGGGCAGTACTTC
TRBV12-3/TRBV12-4	-	TRBJ1-2	-	CASSLAGYGYTF	TGTGCCAGCAGTTTAGCAGGTTACGGCTACACCTTC
TRBV5-1	-	TRBJ2-2	-	CASSFDGGNTGELFF	TGCGCCAGCAGCTTCGACGGGGGGAACACCGGGGAGCTGTTTTTT
TRBV6-6	TRBD2	TRBJ2-7	once	CASSYEASGTYEQYF	TGTGCCAGCAGTTACGAGGCTAGCGGGACCTACGAGCAGTACTTC
TRBV27	TRBD2	TRBJ2-1	-	CASSFSGRGGNEQFF	TGTGCCAGCAGTTTTAGCGGGAGAGGGGGCAATGAGCAGTTCTTC
TRBV7-9	TRBD2	TRBJ2-3	once	CASSSPSGHVPGDTQYF	TGTGCCAGCAGCTCTCCTAGCGGCCACGTTCCGGGAGATACGCAGTATTTT
TRBV19	-	TRBJ2-7	-	CASSTDNYEQYF	TGTGCCAGTAGTACGGATAACTACGAGCAGTACTTC
TRBV7-3	-	TRBJ1-4	-	CASSPSRDLEKLFF	TGTGCCAGCAGCCCCTCTCGGGATCTTGAAAAACTGTTTTTT
TRBV24-1	-	TRBJ2-2	-	CATSDLGGETGELFF	TGTGCCACCAGTGATTTGGGGGGTGAGACCGGGGAGCTGTTTTTT
TRBV6-5	TRBD1	TRBJ1-1	-	CASSNPGQANTEAFF	TGTGCCAGCAGTAACCCGGGACAGGCGAACACTGAAGCTTTCTTT
TRBV30	TRBD2	TRBJ2-1	-	CAWSPTSVYYNEQFF	TGTGCCTGGAGTCCGACTAGCGTATATTACAATGAGCAGTTCTTC
TRBV5-6	TRBD2	TRBJ2-1	-	CASSLMGLAGAYEQFF	TGTGCCAGCAGCTTGATGGGACTAGCGGGAGCGTATGAGCAGTTCTTC
TRBV19	TRBD1	TRBJ1-2	-	CASRPAGGGYGYTF	TGTGCCAGTAGACCCGCAGGGGGCGGCTATGGCTACACCTTC
TRBV11-2	TRBD1	TRBJ2-5	-	CASRGQEVRETQYF	TGTGCCAGCAGAGGACAGGAGGTTAGAGAGACCCAGTACTTC